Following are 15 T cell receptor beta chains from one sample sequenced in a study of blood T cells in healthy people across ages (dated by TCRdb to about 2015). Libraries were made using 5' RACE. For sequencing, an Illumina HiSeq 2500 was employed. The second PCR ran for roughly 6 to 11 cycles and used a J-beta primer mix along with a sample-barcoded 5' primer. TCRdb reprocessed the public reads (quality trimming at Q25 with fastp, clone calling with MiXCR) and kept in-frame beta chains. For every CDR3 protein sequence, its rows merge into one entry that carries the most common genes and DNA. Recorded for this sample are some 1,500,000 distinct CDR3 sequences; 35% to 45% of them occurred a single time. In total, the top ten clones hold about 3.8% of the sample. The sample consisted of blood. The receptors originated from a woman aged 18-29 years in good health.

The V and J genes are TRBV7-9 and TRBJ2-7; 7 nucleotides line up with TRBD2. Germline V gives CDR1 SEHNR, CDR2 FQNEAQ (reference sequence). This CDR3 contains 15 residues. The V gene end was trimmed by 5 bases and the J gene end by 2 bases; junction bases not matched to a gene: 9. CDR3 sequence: CASSSPPSGAYEQYF. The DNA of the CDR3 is TGTGCCAGCAGCAGCCCGCCTAGCGGAGCCTACGAGCAGTACTTC.

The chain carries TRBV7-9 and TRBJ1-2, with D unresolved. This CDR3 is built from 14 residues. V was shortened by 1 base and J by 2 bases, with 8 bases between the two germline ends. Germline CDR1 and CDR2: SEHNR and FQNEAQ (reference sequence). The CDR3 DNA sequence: TGTGCCAGCAGCTTAGTAGCAAAAAACTATGGCTACACCTTC. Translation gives CASSLVAKNYGYTF.

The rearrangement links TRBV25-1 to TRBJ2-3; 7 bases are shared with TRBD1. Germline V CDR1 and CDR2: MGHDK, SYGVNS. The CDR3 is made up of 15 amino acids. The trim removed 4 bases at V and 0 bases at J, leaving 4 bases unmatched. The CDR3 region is CASSATGESTDTQYF. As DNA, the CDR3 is TGTGCCAGCAGTGCCACAGGGGAGAGCACAGATACGCAGTATTTT.

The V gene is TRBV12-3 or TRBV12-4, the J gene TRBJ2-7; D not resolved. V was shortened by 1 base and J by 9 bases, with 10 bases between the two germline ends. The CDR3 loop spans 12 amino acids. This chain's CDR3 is CASSLGASGQYF. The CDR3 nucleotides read TGTGCCAGCAGTTTAGGCGCATCCGGGCAGTACTTC.

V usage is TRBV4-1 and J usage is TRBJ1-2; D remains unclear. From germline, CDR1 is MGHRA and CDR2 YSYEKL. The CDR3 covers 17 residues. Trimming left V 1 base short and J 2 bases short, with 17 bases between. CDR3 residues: CASSQVGSRQRNYGYTF. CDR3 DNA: TGCGCCAGCAGCCAAGTCGGGTCTCGTCAGAGAAACTATGGCTACACCTTC.

CDR3 region: CASSKTSGVYNEQYF. The CDR3 coding sequence is TGTGCCAGCAGCAAGACTAGCGGGGTTTACAATGAGCAGTACTTC. V gene TRBV7-2 combines with J gene TRBJ2-5, with 11 bases matching TRBD2. J lost 11 bases, V lost 5 bases, and 13 bases had no gene match. Germline V gene data show CDR1 as SGHTA and CDR2 as FQGNSA. CDR3 length equals 15 residues.

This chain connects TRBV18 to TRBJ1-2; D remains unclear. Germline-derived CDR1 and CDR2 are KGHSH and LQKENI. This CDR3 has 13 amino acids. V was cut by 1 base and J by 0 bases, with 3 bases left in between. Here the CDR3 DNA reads TGTGCCAGCTCACCACAACCTAACTATGGCTACACCTTC. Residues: CASSPQPNYGYTF.

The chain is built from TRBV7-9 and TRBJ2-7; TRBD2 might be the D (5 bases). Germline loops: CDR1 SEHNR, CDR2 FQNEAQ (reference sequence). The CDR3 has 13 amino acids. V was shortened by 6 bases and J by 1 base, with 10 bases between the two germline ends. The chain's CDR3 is CASRFSGSYEQYF. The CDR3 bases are TGTGCCAGCAGATTTTCGGGGTCCTACGAGCAGTACTTC.

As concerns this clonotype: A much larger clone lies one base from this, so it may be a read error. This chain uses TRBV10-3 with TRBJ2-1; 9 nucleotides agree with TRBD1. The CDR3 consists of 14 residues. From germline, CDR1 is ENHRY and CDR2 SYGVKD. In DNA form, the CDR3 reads TGTGCCGTCAGTGACAGGGGGGCCCGCAATGAGCAGTTCTTC. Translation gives CAVSDRGARNEQFF.

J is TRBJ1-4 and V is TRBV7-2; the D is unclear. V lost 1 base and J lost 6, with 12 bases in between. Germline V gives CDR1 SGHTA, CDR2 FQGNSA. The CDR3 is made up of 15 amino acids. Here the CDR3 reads CASSLGSGIYEKLFF. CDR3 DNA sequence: TGTGCCAGCAGCTTAGGCAGCGGGATTTATGAAAAACTGTTTTTT.

The CDR3 here is CASSLSTTYEQFF. The CDR3 DNA reads TGTGCCAGCAGTTTATCTACGACCTACGAGCAGTTCTTC. This sequence joins TRBV27 and TRBJ2-1; D is ambiguous. V dropped 0 bases and J dropped 10 bases, with 10 bases sitting between them. The CDR3 covers 13 residues. The germline gives CDR1 MNHEY, CDR2 SMNVEV (reference sequence).

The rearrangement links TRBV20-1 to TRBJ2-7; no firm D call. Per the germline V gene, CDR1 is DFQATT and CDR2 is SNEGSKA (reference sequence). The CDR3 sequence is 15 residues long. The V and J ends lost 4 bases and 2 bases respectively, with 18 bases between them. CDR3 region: CSAIPIRAQAYEQYF. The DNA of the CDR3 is TGCAGTGCTATCCCTATCCGCGCTCAAGCCTACGAGCAGTACTTC.

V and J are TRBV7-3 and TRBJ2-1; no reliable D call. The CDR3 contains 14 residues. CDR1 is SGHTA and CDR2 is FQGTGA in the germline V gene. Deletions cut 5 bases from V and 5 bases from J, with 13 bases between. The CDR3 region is CASSPAGPNNEQFF. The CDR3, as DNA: TGTGCCAGCAGCCCAGCCGGGCCCAACAATGAGCAGTTCTTC.

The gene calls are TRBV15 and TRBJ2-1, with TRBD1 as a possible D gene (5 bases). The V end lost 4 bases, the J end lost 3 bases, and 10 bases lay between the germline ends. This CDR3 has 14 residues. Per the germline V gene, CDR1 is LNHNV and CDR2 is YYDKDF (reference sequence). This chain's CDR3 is CATSKGPLYNEQFF. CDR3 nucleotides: TGTGCCACCAGCAAGGGGCCTCTCTACAATGAGCAGTTCTTC.

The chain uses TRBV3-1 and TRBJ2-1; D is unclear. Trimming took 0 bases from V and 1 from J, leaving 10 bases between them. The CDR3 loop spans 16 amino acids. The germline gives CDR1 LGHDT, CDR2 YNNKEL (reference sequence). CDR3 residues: CASSQDNSYSYNEQFF. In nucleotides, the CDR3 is TGTGCCAGCAGCCAAGATAACAGCTATTCCTACAATGAGCAGTTCTTC.